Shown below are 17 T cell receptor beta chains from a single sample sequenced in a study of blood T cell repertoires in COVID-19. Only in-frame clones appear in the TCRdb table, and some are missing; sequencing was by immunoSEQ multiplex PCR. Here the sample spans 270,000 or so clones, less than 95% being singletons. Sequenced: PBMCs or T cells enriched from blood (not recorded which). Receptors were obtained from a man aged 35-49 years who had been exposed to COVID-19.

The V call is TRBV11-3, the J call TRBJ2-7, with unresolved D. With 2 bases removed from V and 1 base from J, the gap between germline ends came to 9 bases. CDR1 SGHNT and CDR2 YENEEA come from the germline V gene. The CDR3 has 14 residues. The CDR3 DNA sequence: TGTGCCAGCAGCTTAAGCGCCTTATCCTACGAGCAGTACTTC. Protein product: CASSLSALSYEQYF.

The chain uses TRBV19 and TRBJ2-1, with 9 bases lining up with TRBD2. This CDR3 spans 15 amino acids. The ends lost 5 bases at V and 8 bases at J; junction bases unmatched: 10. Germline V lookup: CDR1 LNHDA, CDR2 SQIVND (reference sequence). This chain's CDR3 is CASSGTSGRRDEQFF. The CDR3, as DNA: TGTGCCAGTAGTGGTACTAGCGGGCGACGGGATGAGCAGTTCTTC. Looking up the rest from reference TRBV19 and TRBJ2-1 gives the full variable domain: DGGITQSPKYLFRKEGQNVTLSCEQNLNHDAMYWYRQDPGQGLRLIYYSQIVNDFQKGDIAEGYSVSREKKESFPLTVTSAQKNPTAFYLCASSGTSGRRDEQFFGPGTRLTVL.

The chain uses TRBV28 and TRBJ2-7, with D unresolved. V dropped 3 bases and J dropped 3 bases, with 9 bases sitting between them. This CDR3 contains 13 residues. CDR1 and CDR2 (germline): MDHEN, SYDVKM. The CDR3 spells CASSFRVDYEQYF. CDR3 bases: TGTGCCAGCAGTTTTCGAGTCGACTACGAGCAGTACTTC.

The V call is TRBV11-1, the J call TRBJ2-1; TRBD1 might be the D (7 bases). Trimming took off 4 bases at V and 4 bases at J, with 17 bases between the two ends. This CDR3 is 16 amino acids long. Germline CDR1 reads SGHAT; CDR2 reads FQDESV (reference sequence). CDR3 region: CASSSRGVSTYNEQFF. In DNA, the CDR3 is TGTGCCAGCAGCTCCAGGGGGGTTTCAACATACAATGAGCAGTTCTTC.

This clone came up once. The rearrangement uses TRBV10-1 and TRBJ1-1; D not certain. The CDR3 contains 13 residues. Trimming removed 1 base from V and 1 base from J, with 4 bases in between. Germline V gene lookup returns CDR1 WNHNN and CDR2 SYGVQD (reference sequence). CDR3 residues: CASSEYGNTEAFF. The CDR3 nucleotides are TGCGCCAGCAGTGAGTACGGGAACACTGAAGCTTTCTTT.

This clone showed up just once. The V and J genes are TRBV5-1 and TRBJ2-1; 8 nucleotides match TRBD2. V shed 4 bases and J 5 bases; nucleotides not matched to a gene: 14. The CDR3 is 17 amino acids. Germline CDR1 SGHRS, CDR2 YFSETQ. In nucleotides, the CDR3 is TGCGCCAGCAGCCGATTAATGACTAGCGAGTTTAACAATGAGCAGTTCTTC. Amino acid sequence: CASSRLMTSEFNNEQFF.

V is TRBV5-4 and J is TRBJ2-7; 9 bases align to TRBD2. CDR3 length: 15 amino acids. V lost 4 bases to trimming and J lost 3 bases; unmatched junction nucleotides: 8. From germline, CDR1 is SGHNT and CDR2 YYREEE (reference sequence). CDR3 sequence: CASSARPSGIYEQYF. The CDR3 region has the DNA TGTGCCAGCAGCGCCCGGCCTAGCGGGATCTACGAGCAGTACTTC.

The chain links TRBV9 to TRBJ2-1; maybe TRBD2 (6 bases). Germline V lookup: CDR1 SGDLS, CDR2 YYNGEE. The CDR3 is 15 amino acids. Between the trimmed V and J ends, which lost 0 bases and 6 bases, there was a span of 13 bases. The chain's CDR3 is CASSVVGGPGNEQFF. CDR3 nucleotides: TGTGCCAGCAGCGTAGTCGGGGGTCCGGGCAATGAGCAGTTCTTC.

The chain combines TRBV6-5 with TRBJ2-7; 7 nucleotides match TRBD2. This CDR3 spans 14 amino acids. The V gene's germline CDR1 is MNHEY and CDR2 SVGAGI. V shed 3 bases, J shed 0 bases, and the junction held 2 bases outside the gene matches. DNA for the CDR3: TGTGCCAGCAGTTATTCTAGCGGCTCCTACGAGCAGTACTTC. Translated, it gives CASSYSSGSYEQYF.

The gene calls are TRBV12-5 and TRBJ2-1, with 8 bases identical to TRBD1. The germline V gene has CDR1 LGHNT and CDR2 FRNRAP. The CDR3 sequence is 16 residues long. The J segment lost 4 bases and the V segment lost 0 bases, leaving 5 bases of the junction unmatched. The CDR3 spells CASGLVLDRDYNEQFF. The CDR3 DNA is TGTGCTAGTGGTTTGGTATTGGACAGGGATTACAATGAGCAGTTCTTC.

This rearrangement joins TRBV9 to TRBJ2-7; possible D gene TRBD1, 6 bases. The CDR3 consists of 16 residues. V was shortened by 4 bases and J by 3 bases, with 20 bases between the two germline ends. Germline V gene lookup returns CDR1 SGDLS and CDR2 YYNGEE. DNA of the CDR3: TGTGCCAGCAGCCCACAAGAAGACAGGTTCTACTACGAGCAGTACTTC. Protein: CASSPQEDRFYYEQYF.

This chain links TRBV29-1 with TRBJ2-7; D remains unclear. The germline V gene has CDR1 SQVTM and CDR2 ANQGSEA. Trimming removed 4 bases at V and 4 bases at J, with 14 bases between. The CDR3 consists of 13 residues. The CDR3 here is CSVVTEIAYEQYF. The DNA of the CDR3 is TGCAGCGTTGTCACAGAGATCGCATACGAGCAGTACTTC.

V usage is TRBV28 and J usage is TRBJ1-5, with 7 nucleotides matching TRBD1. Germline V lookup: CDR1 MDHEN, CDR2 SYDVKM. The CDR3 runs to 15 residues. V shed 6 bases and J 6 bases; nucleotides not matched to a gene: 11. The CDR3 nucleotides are TGTGCCAGCAGCACCGGGACAGTCCAACGTCAGCCCCAGCATTTT. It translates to CASSTGTVQRQPQHF.

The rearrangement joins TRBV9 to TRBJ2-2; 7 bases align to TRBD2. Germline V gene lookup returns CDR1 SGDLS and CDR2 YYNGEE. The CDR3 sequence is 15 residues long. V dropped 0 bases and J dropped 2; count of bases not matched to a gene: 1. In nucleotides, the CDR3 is TGTGCCAGCAGCGTAGGGGACTACAACACCGGGGAGCTGTTTTTT. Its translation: CASSVGDYNTGELFF.

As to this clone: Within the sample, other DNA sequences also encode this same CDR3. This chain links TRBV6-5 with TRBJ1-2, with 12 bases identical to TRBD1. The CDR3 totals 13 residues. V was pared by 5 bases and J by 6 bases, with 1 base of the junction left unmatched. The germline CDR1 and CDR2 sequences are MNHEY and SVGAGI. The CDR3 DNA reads TGTGCCAGCAGTAGGGACAGGGGGCATGGCTACACCTTC. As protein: CASSRDRGHGYTF.

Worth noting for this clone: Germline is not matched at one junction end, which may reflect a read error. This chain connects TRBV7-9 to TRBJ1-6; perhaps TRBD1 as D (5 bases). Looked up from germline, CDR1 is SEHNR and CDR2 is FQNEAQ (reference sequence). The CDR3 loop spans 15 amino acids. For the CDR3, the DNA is TGTGCCAGCACCTTACGGGGACTGGATAATTCACCCCTCCACTTT. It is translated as CASTLRGLDNSPLHF.

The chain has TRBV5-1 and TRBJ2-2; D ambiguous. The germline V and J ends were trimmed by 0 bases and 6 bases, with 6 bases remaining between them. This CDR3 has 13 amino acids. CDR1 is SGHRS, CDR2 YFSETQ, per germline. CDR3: CASSLDSPGELFF. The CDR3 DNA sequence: TGCGCCAGCAGCTTGGACTCCCCCGGGGAGCTGTTTTTT.